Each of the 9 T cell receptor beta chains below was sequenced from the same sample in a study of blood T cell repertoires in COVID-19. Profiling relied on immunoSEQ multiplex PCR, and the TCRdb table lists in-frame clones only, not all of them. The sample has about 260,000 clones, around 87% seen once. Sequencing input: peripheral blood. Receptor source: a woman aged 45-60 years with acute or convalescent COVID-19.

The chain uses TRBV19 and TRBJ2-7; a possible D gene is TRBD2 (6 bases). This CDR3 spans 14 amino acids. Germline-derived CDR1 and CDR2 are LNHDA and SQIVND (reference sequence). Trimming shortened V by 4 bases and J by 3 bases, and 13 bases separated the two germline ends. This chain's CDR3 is CASSTELAGYEQYF. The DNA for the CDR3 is TGTGCCAGTAGTACGGAACTAGCTGGCTACGAGCAGTACTTC. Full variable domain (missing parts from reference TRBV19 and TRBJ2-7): DGGITQSPKYLFRKEGQNVTLSCEQNLNHDAMYWYRQDPGQGLRLIYYSQIVNDFQKGDIAEGYSVSREKKESFPLTVTSAQKNPTAFYLCASSTELAGYEQYFGPGTRLTVT.

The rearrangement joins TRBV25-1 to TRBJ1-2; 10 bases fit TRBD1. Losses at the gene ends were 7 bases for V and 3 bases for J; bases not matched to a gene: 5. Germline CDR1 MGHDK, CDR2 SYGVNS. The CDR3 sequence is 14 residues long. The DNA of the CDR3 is TGTGCCAGCATCCGGACAGGGGGTGACTATGGCTACACCTTC. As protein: CASIRTGGDYGYTF.

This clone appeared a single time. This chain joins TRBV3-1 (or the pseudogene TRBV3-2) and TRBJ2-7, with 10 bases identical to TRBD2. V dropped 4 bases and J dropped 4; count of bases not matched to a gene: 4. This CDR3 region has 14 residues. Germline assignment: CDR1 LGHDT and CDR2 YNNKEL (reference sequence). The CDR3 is CASSPWTSGYEQYF. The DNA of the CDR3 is TGTGCCAGCAGCCCCTGGACTAGCGGATACGAGCAGTACTTC.

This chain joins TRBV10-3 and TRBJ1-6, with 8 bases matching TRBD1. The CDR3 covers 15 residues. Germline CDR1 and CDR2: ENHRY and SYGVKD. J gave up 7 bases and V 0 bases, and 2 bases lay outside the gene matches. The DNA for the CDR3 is TGTGCCATCAGTGAGTCGGGACAGGAAAATTCACCCCTCCACTTT. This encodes CAISESGQENSPLHF.

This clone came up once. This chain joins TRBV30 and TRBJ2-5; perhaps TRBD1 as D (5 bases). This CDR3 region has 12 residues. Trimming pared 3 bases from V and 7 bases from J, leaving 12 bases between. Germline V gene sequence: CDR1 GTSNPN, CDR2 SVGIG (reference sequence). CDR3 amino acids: CAWRKGPRTQYF. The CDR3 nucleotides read TGTGCCTGGAGGAAGGGGCCCCGGACCCAGTACTTC.

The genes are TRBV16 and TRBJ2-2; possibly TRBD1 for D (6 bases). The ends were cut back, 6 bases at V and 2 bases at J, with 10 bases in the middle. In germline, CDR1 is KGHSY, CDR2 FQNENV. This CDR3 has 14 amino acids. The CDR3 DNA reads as TGTGCCAGCAGAACAGGGAAAAACACCGGGGAGCTGTTTTTT. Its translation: CASRTGKNTGELFF. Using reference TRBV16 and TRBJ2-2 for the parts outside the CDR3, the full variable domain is GEEVAQTPKHLVRGEGQKAKLYCAPIKGHSYVFWYQQVLKNEFKFLISFQNENVFDETGMPKERFSAKCLPNSPCSLEIQATKLEDSAVYFCASRTGKNTGELFFGEGSRLTVL.

CDR3 residues: CASSSRRDISYEQYF. The CDR3 region has the DNA TGTGCCAGCAGCTCCCGTAGGGACATCTCCTACGAGCAGTACTTC. This chain joins TRBV7-9 and TRBJ2-7; perhaps TRBD1 as D (6 bases). Between the trimmed V and J ends, which lost 4 bases and 0 bases, there was a span of 13 bases. This CDR3 is built from 15 residues. CDR1 is SEHNR, CDR2 FQNEAQ, per germline (reference sequence).

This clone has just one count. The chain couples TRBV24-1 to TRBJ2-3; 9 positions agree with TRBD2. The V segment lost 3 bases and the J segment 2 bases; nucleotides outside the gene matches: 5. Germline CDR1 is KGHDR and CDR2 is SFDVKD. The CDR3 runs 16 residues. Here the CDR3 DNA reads TGTGCCACCAGTGATGGACCTAGCGGGGCCACAGATACGCAGTATTTT. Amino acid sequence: CATSDGPSGATDTQYF.

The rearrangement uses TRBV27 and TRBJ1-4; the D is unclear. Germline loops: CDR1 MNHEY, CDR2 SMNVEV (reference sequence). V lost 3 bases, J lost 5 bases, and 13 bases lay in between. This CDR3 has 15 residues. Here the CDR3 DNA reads TGTGCCAGCAGTTTCAGACTGATGATGAATGAAAAACTGTTTTTT. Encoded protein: CASSFRLMMNEKLFF.